Presented here are 21 T cell receptor beta chains from one specimen sequenced in a study of shared clonotypes between healthy human individuals. CD45RO-negative, CCR7-selected cells formed the naive CD8 fraction, which excluded terminally differentiated effector memory CD45RA+ cells. Assay used: immunoSEQ multiplex PCR; TCRdb lists only in-frame clones, some missing. The table lists about 2 million clones, approximately 94% of them singletons. The specimen was naive CD8+ T cells sorted from blood. These receptors were obtained from a man aged 18 to 30 in good health.

J is TRBJ1-2 and V is TRBV12-5, with a weak D call TRBD1 (5 bases). Germline CDR1 LGHNT, CDR2 FRNRAP. Trimming took 6 bases from V and 8 from J, leaving 19 bases between them. The CDR3 totals 14 residues. The CDR3 DNA reads as TGTGCTAGTGGCCCTACCGAGGGACCGCTCGGCTACACCTTC. Protein product: CASGPTEGPLGYTF.

The chain joins TRBV4-1 to TRBJ2-7, with 8 nucleotides matching TRBD2. The V gene's germline CDR1 is MGHRA and CDR2 YSYEKL. The CDR3 sequence is 15 residues long. The junction had 10 bases not matched to a gene; V was cut back by 5 bases and J by 4 bases. CDR3 nucleotide sequence: TGCGCCAGCAGCGACGACACGGGGGGGTTGTACGAGCAGTACTTC. Translated: CASSDDTGGLYEQYF.

J is TRBJ1-5 and V is TRBV2, with D unresolved. In germline, CDR1 is SNHLY, CDR2 FYNNEI. V was cut by 2 bases and J by 9 bases, with 17 bases left in between. This CDR3 contains 15 residues. CDR3: CASSEKAGSTGPQHF. The CDR3 DNA reads TGTGCCAGCAGTGAAAAGGCCGGCAGCACGGGGCCCCAGCATTTT.

CDR3 amino acids: CASSSRQGGWNTQYF. The CDR3 DNA sequence: TGTGCCAGCAGTTCACGACAGGGGGGATGGAATACGCAGTATTTT. The J gene is TRBJ2-3, the V gene TRBV27; TRBD1 agrees at 9 bases. Germline V gene lookup returns CDR1 MNHEY and CDR2 SMNVEV (reference sequence). With V trimmed by 4 bases and J by 7 bases, 9 bases remained unmatched. CDR3 size: 15 residues.

The CDR3 sequence is CAWSGGTGLLYEQYF. The DNA of the CDR3 is TGTGCCTGGAGTGGGGGAACAGGGTTGCTCTACGAGCAGTACTTC. This chain joins TRBV30 and TRBJ2-7, with a possible D match to TRBD1 (6 bases). Trimming left V 1 base short and J 3 bases short, with 16 bases between. The CDR3 is 15 residues long. CDR1 is GTSNPN, CDR2 SVGIG, per germline (reference sequence). Looking up the rest from reference TRBV30 and TRBJ2-7 gives the full variable domain: SQTIHQWPATLVQPVGSPLSLECTVEGTSNPNLYWYRQAAGRGLQLLFYSVGIGQISSEVPQNLSASRPQDRQFILSSKKLLLSDSGFYLCAWSGGTGLLYEQYFGPGTRLTVT.

The chain has TRBV6-6 and TRBJ2-7; 8 bases line up with TRBD1. After removal of 8 bases from V and 0 bases from J, the junction contained 6 bases not matched to a gene. The CDR3 is 14 amino acids. Per germline, CDR1 MNHNY and CDR2 SVGAGI (reference sequence). CDR3 bases: TGTGCCAGCTCCGGGACAGGACCCTCCTACGAGCAGTACTTC. Encoded protein: CASSGTGPSYEQYF.

About this clone: This CDR3 is also generated by other DNA sequences in the sample. The CDR3 DNA reads TGTGCCAGCAGCTTACAGGGGTACGAGCAGTACTTC. It yields the protein CASSLQGYEQYF. J is TRBJ2-7 and V is TRBV5-6; 7 bases match TRBD1. Germline-derived CDR1 and CDR2 are SGHDT and YYEEEE. With V trimmed by 2 bases and J by 4 bases, 0 bases remained unmatched. The CDR3 runs to 12 residues.

The chain employs TRBV4-1 and TRBJ2-5, with 8 positions matching TRBD2. The germline gives CDR1 MGHRA, CDR2 YSYEKL. V was clipped by 6 bases and J by 3 bases; unmatched bases: 9. CDR3 length: 15 amino acids. This CDR3 is CASSDYFSGEETQYF. CDR3 sequence (DNA): TGCGCCAGCAGTGACTACTTTAGCGGGGAAGAGACCCAGTACTTC.

The chain couples TRBV6-1 to TRBJ2-5; perhaps TRBD2 as D (6 bases). V was trimmed by 6 bases and J by 1 base, leaving 12 bases between them. The germline V gene has CDR1 MNHNS and CDR2 SASEGT. The CDR3 is 14 residues long. The CDR3 nucleotides are TGTGCCAGCAGCCCTTGGGACTCCCAAGAGACCCAGTACTTC. Amino acid sequence: CASSPWDSQETQYF.

This chain connects TRBV2 to TRBJ2-7; 9 nucleotides agree with TRBD1. Germline V gene sequence: CDR1 SNHLY, CDR2 FYNNEI. CDR3 length: 16 residues. The trim removed 5 bases at V and 6 bases at J, leaving 14 bases unmatched. Here the CDR3 reads CASSISGTGIISEQYF. CDR3 DNA: TGTGCCAGCAGTATCTCCGGGACAGGGATAATCAGCGAGCAGTACTTC. The full variable domain, with the rest looked up from reference TRBV2 and TRBJ2-7, is EPEVTQTPSHQVTQMGQEVILRCVPISNHLYFYWYRQILGQKVEFLVSFYNNEISEKSEIFDDQFSVERPDGSNFTLKIRSTKLEDSAMYFCASSISGTGIISEQYFGPGTRLTVT.

A note on this clone: Other DNA sequences in this specimen translate into the identical CDR3. This chain links TRBV7-9 with TRBJ2-2; TRBD2 aligns across 8 bases. CDR3 length: 15 residues. Germline values: CDR1 SEHNR, CDR2 FQNEAQ (reference sequence). V lost 5 bases and J lost 0; bases outside the gene matches: 2. CDR3 DNA sequence: TGTGCCAGCAGCCTCGGGGGGGCGAACACCGGGGAGCTGTTTTTT. Protein: CASSLGGANTGELFF.

The chain links TRBV19 to TRBJ1-5, with TRBD1 matching over 9 bases. V shed 7 bases and J 3 bases; nucleotides not matched to a gene: 10. The CDR3 spans 16 residues. Germline V gives CDR1 LNHDA, CDR2 SQIVND (reference sequence). The CDR3 nucleotides are TGTGCCAGTACCCCCCCCGGGACAGGGTACAATCAGCCCCAGCATTTT. This sequence encodes CASTPPGTGYNQPQHF.

This chain connects TRBV27 to TRBJ2-3; D gene unclear. The CDR3 contains 15 residues. The germline CDR1 and CDR2 sequences are MNHEY and SMNVEV (reference sequence). V dropped 1 base and J dropped 2 bases, with 10 bases sitting between them. This CDR3 reads CASSLFSENTDTQYF. The CDR3 DNA reads TGTGCCAGCAGTTTATTTTCTGAGAACACAGATACGCAGTATTTT.

The chain combines TRBV28 with TRBJ1-2; D call uncertain. The CDR3 contains 11 residues. Trimming took 1 base from V and 13 from J, leaving 10 bases between them. Per germline, CDR1 MDHEN and CDR2 SYDVKM. The CDR3 coding sequence is TGTGCCAGCAGTTTATATGAGGCGGTCACCTTC. The encoded protein is CASSLYEAVTF.

The CDR3 here is CASSLEGWDEQFF. DNA of the CDR3: TGTGCCAGCAGCTTAGAGGGATGGGATGAGCAGTTCTTC. The chain carries TRBV11-2 and TRBJ2-1; D uncertain. This CDR3 spans 13 amino acids. Germline lookup yields CDR1 SGHAT and CDR2 FQNNGV. The ends were cut back, 0 bases at V and 8 bases at J, with 8 bases in the middle.

The chain combines TRBV28 with TRBJ2-7, with 7 nucleotides matching TRBD1. The length of the CDR3 is 16 residues. Germline loops: CDR1 MDHEN, CDR2 SYDVKM. V was pared by 0 bases and J by 3 bases, with 8 bases of the junction left unmatched. CDR3 sequence reads: CASSLWMETGIYEQYF. CDR3 coding DNA: TGTGCCAGCAGTTTATGGATGGAGACAGGGATCTACGAGCAGTACTTC.

This sequence joins TRBV6-5 and TRBJ2-7; 7 nucleotides align to TRBD2. CDR3 length: 14 amino acids. Germline V CDR1 and CDR2: MNHEY, SVGAGI. With 6 bases clipped from V and 4 bases from J, the junction kept 9 bases outside the gene matches. CDR3 amino acids: CASSIGTGGYEQYF. The CDR3 DNA reads as TGTGCCAGCAGCATCGGGACGGGAGGATACGAGCAGTACTTC.

In DNA, the CDR3 is TGTGCCAGCAGGGGACTCTATGGCTACACCTTC. Its translation: CASRGLYGYTF. This chain uses TRBV6-5 with TRBJ1-2; D is perhaps TRBD1 (5 bases). This CDR3 region has 11 residues. Germline-derived CDR1 and CDR2 are MNHEY and SVGAGI. Trimming shortened V by 6 bases and J by 4 bases, and 6 bases separated the two germline ends.

This rearrangement joins TRBV10-1 to TRBJ1-6; perhaps TRBD1 as D (6 bases). V lost 8 bases, J lost 7 bases, and 15 bases lay in between. This CDR3 has 14 residues. The germline CDR1 and CDR2 sequences are WNHNN and SYGVQD (reference sequence). In DNA form, the CDR3 reads TGCGCCAGCCACATCGGGACACCGAATTCACCCCTCCACTTT. Its translation is CASHIGTPNSPLHF.

The chain has TRBV7-8 and TRBJ2-5; TRBD2 agrees at 16 bases. V shed 5 bases, J shed 1 base, and the junction held 7 bases outside the gene matches. The CDR3 has 18 amino acids. CDR1 and CDR2 from the germline V gene are SGHVS and FQNEAQ. CDR3 coding DNA: TGTGCCAGCAGCCCGGGACTAGCGGGAGGGCCTATCCAAGAGACCCAGTACTTC. Its protein is CASSPGLAGGPIQETQYF.

This sequence joins TRBV4-3 and TRBJ2-2; D is uncertain. CDR3 length: 15 amino acids. CDR1 is LGHNA, CDR2 YSLEER, per germline. Trimming took off 0 bases at V and 6 bases at J, with 11 bases between the two ends. In DNA, the CDR3 is TGCGCCAGCAGCCAAGATCCCATGCATGCCGGGGAGCTGTTTTTT. Protein: CASSQDPMHAGELFF.